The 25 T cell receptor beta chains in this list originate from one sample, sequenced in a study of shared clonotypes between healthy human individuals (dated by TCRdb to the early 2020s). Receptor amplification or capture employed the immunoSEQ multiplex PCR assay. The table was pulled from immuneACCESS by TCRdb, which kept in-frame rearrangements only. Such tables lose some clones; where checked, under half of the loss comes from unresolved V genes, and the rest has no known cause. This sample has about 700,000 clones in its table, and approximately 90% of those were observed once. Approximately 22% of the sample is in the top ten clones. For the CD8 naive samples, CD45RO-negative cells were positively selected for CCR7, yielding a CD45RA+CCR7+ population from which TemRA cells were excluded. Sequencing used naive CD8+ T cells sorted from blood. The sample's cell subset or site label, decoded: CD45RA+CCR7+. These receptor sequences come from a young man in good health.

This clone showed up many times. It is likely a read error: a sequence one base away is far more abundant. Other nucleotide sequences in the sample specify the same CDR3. This chain's CDR3 is CASSPQRNTEAFF. The CDR3 region has the DNA TGTGCCAGCAGCCCCCAACGGAACACTGAAGCTTTCTTT. The chain couples TRBV11-2 to TRBJ1-1, with D uncertain. CDR3 size: 13 residues. The germline V and J ends were trimmed by 5 bases and 1 base, with 8 bases remaining between them. CDR1 is SGHAT and CDR2 is FQNNGV in the germline V gene.

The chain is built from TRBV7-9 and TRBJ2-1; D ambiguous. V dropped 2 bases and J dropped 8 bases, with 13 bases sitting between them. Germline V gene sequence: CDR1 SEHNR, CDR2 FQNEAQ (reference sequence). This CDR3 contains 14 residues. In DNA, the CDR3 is TGTGCCAGCAGCTTACCCTTAAGAGGCGATGAGCAGTTCTTC. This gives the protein CASSLPLRGDEQFF.

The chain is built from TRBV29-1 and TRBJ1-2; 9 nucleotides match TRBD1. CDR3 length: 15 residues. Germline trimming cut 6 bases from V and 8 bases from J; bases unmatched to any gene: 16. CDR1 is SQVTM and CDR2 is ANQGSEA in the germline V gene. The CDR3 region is CSVLPPTGGQMGYTF. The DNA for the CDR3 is TGCAGCGTCCTCCCGCCTACAGGGGGCCAAATGGGCTACACCTTC.

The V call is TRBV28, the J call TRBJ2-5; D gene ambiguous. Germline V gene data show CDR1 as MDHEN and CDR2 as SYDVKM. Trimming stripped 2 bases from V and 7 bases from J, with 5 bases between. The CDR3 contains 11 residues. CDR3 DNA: TGTGCCAGCAGTTTAAGAAGGACCCAGTACTTC. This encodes CASSLRRTQYF.

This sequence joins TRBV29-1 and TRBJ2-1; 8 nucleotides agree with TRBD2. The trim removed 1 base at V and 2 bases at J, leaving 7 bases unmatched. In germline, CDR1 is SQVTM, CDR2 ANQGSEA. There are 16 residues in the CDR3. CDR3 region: CSVEGVRGGTYNEQFF. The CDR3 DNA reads TGCAGCGTTGAAGGGGTGCGCGGGGGGACCTACAATGAGCAGTTCTTC.

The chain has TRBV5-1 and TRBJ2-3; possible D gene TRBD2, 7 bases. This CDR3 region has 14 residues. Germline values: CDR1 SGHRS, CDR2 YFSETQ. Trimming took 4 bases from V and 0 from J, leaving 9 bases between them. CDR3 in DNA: TGCGCCAGCAGCCGGGGGGCTAGCACAGATACGCAGTATTTT. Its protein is CASSRGASTDTQYF.

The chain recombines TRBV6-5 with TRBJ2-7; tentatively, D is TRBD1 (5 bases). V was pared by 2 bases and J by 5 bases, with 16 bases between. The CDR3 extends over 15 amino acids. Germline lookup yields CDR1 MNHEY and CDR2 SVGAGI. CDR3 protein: CASSYGWQGRNEQYF. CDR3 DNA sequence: TGTGCCAGCAGTTACGGGTGGCAGGGTAGGAACGAGCAGTACTTC.

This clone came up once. The CDR3 loop reads CAWSVRDYEQYF. As DNA, the CDR3 is TGTGCCTGGAGTGTACGGGACTACGAGCAGTACTTC. J is TRBJ2-7 and V is TRBV30; TRBD2 might be the D (5 bases). V shed 0 bases and J shed 3 bases, with 6 bases lying between them. Looked up from germline, CDR1 is GTSNPN and CDR2 is SVGIG (reference sequence). There are 12 residues in the CDR3.

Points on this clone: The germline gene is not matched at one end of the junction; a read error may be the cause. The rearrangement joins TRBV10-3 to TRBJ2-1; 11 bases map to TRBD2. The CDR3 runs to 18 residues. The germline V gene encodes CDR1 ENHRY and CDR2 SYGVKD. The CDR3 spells CAISHHTTSGSSSNEQFF. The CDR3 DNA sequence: TGTGCCATCAGTCATCACACAACTAGCGGGAGCTCCTCCAATGAGCAGTTCTTC.

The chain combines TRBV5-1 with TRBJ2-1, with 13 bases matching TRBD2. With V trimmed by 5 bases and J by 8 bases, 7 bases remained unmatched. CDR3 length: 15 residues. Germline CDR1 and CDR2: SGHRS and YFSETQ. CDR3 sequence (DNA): TGCGCCAGCAGGTCAGGGACTAGCGGGATATATGAGCAGTTCTTC. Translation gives CASRSGTSGIYEQFF. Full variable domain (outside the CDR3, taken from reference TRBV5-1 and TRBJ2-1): KAGVTQTPRYLIKTRGQQVTLSCSPISGHRSVSWYQQTPGQGLQFLFEYFSETQRNKGNFPGRFSGRQFSNSRSEMNVSTLELGDSALYLCASRSGTSGIYEQFFGPGTRLTVL.

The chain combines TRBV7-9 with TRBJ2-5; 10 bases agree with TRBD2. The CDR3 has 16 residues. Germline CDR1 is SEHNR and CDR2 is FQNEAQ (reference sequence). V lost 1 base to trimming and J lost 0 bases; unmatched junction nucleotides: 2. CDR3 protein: CASSLVAGGYQETQYF. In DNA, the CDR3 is TGTGCCAGCAGCTTAGTAGCGGGAGGTTACCAAGAGACCCAGTACTTC.

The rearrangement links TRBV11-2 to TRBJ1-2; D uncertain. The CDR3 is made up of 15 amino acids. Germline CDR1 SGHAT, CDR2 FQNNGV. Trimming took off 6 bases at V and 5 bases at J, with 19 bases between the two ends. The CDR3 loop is CASSLDPEDLYGYTF. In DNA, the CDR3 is TGTGCCAGCAGTCTAGACCCAGAAGATCTTTATGGCTACACCTTC.

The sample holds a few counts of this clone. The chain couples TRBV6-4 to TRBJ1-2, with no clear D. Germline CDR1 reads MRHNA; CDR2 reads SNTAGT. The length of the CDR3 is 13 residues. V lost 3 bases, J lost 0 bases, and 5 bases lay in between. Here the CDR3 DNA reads TGTGCCAGCAGTGAATGGGCTAACTATGGCTACACCTTC. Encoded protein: CASSEWANYGYTF.

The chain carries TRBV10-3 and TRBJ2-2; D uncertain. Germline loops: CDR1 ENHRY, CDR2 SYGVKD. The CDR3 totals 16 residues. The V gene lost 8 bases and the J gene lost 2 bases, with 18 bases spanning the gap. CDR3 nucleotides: TGTGCCATCCAAAATGATCGGACCCTCAACACCGGGGAGCTGTTTTTT. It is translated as CAIQNDRTLNTGELFF.

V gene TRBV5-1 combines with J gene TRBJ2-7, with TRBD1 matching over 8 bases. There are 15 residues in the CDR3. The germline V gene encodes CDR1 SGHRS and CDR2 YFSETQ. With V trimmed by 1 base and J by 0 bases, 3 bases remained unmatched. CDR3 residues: CASSLRGQASYEQYF. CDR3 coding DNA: TGCGCCAGCAGCTTGCGGGGACAGGCCTCCTACGAGCAGTACTTC.

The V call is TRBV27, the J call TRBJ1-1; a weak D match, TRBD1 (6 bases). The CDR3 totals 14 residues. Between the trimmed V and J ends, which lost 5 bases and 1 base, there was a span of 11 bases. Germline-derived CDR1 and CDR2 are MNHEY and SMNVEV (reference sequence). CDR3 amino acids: CASSPGTPNTEAFF. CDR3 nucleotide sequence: TGTGCCAGCAGTCCCGGGACACCGAACACTGAAGCTTTCTTT.

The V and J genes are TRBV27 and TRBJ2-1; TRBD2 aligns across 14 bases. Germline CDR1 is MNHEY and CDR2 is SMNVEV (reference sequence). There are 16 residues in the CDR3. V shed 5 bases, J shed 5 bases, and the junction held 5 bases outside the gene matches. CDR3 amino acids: CASSLTSGGGHNEQFF. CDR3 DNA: TGTGCCAGCAGTCTGACTAGCGGGGGGGGTCACAATGAGCAGTTCTTC.

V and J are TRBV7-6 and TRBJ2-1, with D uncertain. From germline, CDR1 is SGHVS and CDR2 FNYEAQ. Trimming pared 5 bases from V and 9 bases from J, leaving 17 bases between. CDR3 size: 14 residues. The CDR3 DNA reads TGTGCCAGCAGCGCCCCCCGATCTTTGGCTGAGCAGTTCTTC. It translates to CASSAPRSLAEQFF.

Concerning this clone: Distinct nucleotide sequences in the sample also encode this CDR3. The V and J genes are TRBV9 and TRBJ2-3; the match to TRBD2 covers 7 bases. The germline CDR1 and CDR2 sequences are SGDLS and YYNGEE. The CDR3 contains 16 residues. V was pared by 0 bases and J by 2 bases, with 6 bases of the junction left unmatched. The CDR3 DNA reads TGTGCCAGCAGCGTAGGGGCTAGCGGACCCACAGATACGCAGTATTTT. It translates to CASSVGASGPTDTQYF.

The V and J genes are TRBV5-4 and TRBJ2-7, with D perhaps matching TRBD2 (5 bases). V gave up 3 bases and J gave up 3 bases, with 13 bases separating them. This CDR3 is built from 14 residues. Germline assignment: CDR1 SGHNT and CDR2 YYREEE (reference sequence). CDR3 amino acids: CASSSRSSSYEQYF. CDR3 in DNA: TGTGCCAGCAGCTCTCGATCTAGCAGCTACGAGCAGTACTTC.

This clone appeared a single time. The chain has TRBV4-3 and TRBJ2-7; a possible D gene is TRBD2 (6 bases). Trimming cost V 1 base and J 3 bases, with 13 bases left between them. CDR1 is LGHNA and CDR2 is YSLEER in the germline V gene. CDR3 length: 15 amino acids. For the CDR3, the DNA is TGCGCCAGCAGCCAAGGTTGGGGGGTCATCTACGAGCAGTACTTC. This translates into CASSQGWGVIYEQYF.

The CDR3 bases are TGCAGCGTTGCCCCGCTGGACAGCCTCAGGGACTATGGCTACACCTTC. Its translation is CSVAPLDSLRDYGYTF. The rearrangement links TRBV29-1 to TRBJ1-2, with D possibly matching TRBD1 (6 bases). CDR1 is SQVTM, CDR2 ANQGSEA, per germline. V lost 4 bases and J lost 3, with 21 bases in between. This CDR3 has 16 amino acids.

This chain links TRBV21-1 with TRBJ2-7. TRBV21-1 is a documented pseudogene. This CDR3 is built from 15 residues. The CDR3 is CASSKVKGTLYEQYF. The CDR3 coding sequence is TGTGCCAGCAGCAAAGTAAAGGGCACCCTATACGAGCAGTACTTC.

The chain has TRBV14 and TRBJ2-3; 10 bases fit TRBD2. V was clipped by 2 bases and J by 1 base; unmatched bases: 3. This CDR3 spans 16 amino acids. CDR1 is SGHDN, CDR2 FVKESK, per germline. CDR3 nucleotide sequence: TGTGCCAGCAGCCAATGGGGGACTAGCGGCACAGATACGCAGTATTTT. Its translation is CASSQWGTSGTDTQYF.

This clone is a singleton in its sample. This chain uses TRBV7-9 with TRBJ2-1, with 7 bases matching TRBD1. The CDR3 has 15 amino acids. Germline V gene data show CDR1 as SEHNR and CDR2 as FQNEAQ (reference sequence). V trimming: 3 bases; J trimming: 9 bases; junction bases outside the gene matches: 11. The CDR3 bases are TGTGCCAGCAGCTTCACAGGGGCTCTCGTTGCTGAGCAGTTCTTC. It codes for CASSFTGALVAEQFF.